This T cell receptor beta chain was retrieved from a study of T cell repertoires in cytomegalovirus infection. Study-wide results and limits: Across the ex vivo response, the dominant clonotypes were HLA-C-restricted CMV-specific TCR beta clonotypes.

Concerning this clonotype itself: What it recognizes is unknown. This sequence may be a read error, since a much larger clone differs from it by one base.

One entry per CDR3 protein, called by TCRdb with MiXCR from the reads. The repertoire includes some 250,000 distinct CDR3 sequences, approximately 9.1% of them detected once, and over 13% sits in the top ten. The ends were cut back, 5 bases at V and 13 bases at J, with 20 bases in the middle. CDR3 length equals 13 residues. The germline V gene encodes CDR1 MNHEY and CDR2 SMNVEV (reference sequence). This sequence was found in a human donor in good health (CMV status not recorded). Some clones in this sample may be carry-over from other donors' samples. The gene calls are TRBV27 and TRBJ1-1, with D possibly TRBD1 on 5 matching bases. Sequencing input: PBMCs. CDR3 amino acids: CASSQGPSGDVFF. The CDR3, as DNA: TGTGCCAGCAGTCAGGGACCGTCGGGGGATGTTTTCTTT.